Described below is a single T cell receptor beta chain sequence and its context. Its antigen is not identified. TCRdb itself ran the reads through MiXCR, one entry per CDR3 protein. The sample yields 450,000 to 600,000 distinct CDR3 sequences, roughly a third seen once. This record belongs to a study of T cell repertoires in cytomegalovirus infection. Turning to the study itself: HLA-B-restricted CMV epitopes that are well studied were used alongside recently identified HLA-C-restricted ones. It was the public TCR beta signatures that indicated both CMV infection and matching HLA type.

Losses at the gene ends were 1 base for V and 6 bases for J; bases not matched to a gene: 9. The CDR3 runs to 15 residues. Per the germline V gene, CDR1 is SQVTM and CDR2 is ANQGSEA. Regarding the study as a whole: The response measured ex vivo was dominated by TCR beta clonotypes (HLA-C-restricted and CMV-specific). The cumulative frequency of public TCR beta families distinguished individuals who carried CMV together with the relevant HLA.

The receptor comes from a human donor in good health (CMV status not recorded). Some clones in this sample may be carry-over from other donors' samples. The material sequenced was cultured PBMCs, taken from culture after CMV antigen stimulation. V is TRBV29-1 and J is TRBJ2-7, with TRBD1 matching 10 bases. As DNA, the CDR3 is TGCAGCGTTGAAGGGGGGACAGGGGTGTTACGCGAGCAGTACTTC. This encodes CSVEGGTGVLREQYF.